Listed below are T cell receptor beta chains from one sample, sequenced in a study of molecular identifiers for immune sequencing clone quantification. MiXCR, applied by TCRdb to the PCR reads, yields one record per CDR3 protein. The sample consists of 400,000 to 600,000 distinct CDR3 sequences, 20% to 25% of them appearing once. The specimen sequenced was naive CD8+ T cells from blood, with Jurkat cell RNA spiked in. These receptors all stem from a human donor in good health. Some libraries in this study had Jurkat cell RNA spiked in. CDR3s include the opening cysteine and the closing phenylalanine or tryptophan. D genes are given only for firm matches. Rows give clone size only sometimes, using once, few, many, or a class for an expanded clone.

abundance | j_gene | v_gene | d_gene | CDR3aa | CDR3nt
many | TRBJ2-3 | TRBV4-2 | NA | CASGGTDTQYF | TGTGCCAGCGGGGGTACAGATACGCAGTATTTT
many | TRBJ2-7 | TRBV28 | NA | CASSSFWEQYF | TGTGCCAGCAGTTCTTTTTGGGAGCAGTACTTC
many | TRBJ1-1 | TRBV5-6 | NA | CASSLAAGSGTEAFF | TGTGCCAGCAGCTTGGCCGCGGGGTCGGGAACTGAAGCTTTCTTT
few | TRBJ1-5 | TRBV19 | NA | CASSRSRRAGNQPQHF | TGTGCCAGTAGTCGCTCCCGACGGGCCGGCAATCAGCCCCAGCATTTT
many | TRBJ2-7 | TRBV19 | NA | CASSIRDTRTYEQYF | TGTGCCAGTAGTATCCGGGACACTCGAACCTACGAGCAGTACTTC
NA | TRBJ2-6 | TRBV6-5 | NA | CASSMGRAAGANVLTF | TGTGCCAGCAGTATGGGCAGGGCAGCGGGGGCCAACGTCCTGACTTTC
many | TRBJ1-1 | TRBV29-1 | TRBD1 | CSVEDRGRTTEAFF | TGCAGCGTTGAAGACAGGGGGCGGACCACTGAAGCTTTCTTT
NA | TRBJ2-7 | TRBV21-1 | NA | CASSSPDRENFGSAGEQYF | TGTGCCAGCAGCTCACCAGACCGGGAGAACTTTGGGTCTGCGGGCGAGCAGTACTTC
many | TRBJ2-7 | TRBV7-2 | TRBD1 | CASSLGLGQAYEQYF | TGTGCCAGCAGCTTAGGGTTGGGACAGGCCTACGAGCAGTACTTC
few | TRBJ1-1 | TRBV3-1 | NA | CASSQGGHGNTEAFF | TGTGCCAGCAGCCAAGGCGGACATGGGAACACTGAAGCTTTCTTT
few | TRBJ2-7 | TRBV19 | TRBD1 | CASSIGGGAIVEQYF | TGTGCCAGTAGTATAGGAGGGGGCGCGATTGTCGAGCAGTACTTC
many | TRBJ1-2 | TRBV14 | NA | CASSQSPPVF | TGTGCCAGCAGCCAAAGCCCCCCGGTGTTC
NA | TRBJ2-2 | TRBV7-2 | TRBD1 | CASSLGDRGLVGELFF | TGTGCCAGCAGCCTTGGAGACAGGGGATTGGTCGGGGAGCTGTTTTTT
many | TRBJ2-1 | TRBV11-2 | NA | CASSLAPTNEQFF | TGTGCCAGCAGCTTAGCCCCGACTAATGAGCAGTTCTTC
many | TRBJ2-2 | TRBV29-1 | NA | CSVEGWSGEAGELFF | TGCAGCGTTGAGGGGTGGTCAGGGGAGGCCGGGGAGCTGTTTTTT
many | TRBJ2-2 | TRBV20-1 | NA | CSARDFKQPHNTGELFF | TGCAGTGCTAGAGATTTTAAACAGCCCCATAACACCGGGGAGCTGTTTTTT
NA | TRBJ2-1 | TRBV27 | TRBD2 | CASSELATTYNEQFF | TGTGCCAGCAGTGAACTAGCGACCACCTACAATGAGCAGTTCTTC
NA | TRBJ1-5 | TRBV19 | NA | CAQRWGRSNQPRHF | TGTGCCCAGAGGTGGGGGAGGAGCAATCAGCCCCGGCATTTT
NA | TRBJ2-3 | TRBV7-9 | NA | CASSLVAADSTDTQYF | TGTGCCAGCAGCTTAGTCGCAGCGGATAGCACAGATACGCAGTATTTT